These 10 T cell receptor beta chains originate from one sample sequenced in a study of T cells expressing NK-cell markers. TCRdb reanalyzed the 5' RACE reads and collapses them to one entry per CDR3 protein, without DNA. The listing records 500,000 to 700,000 distinct CDR3 sequences. Sequences were obtained from blood T cells: a sorted CD56 or NKG2C T cell subset, CD4+ or CD8+ T cells, or bulk PBMC T cells (not recorded which). The receptors come from a man between 18 and 35 years old in good health.

The J gene is TRBJ2-1, the V gene TRBV15. The CDR3 is 14 residues long. Germline-derived CDR1 and CDR2 are LNHNV and YYDKDF (reference sequence). The CDR3 loop is CATSRDALAGEQFF.

The CDR3 region is CASSGQFGQETQYF. V and J are TRBV12-3 or TRBV12-4 and TRBJ2-5; TCRdb designates TRBD1, a call that cannot be tested without DNA. The CDR3 is 14 amino acids.

This chain links TRBV5-1 with TRBJ1-4. The germline CDR1 and CDR2 sequences are SGHRS and YFSETQ. CDR3 length: 13 residues. The CDR3 here is CASSPEVSEKLFF.

The gene calls are TRBV20-1 and TRBJ2-3; the TRBD2 assignment by TCRdb is unverifiable without DNA. This CDR3 has 18 residues. Germline CDR1 and CDR2: DFQATT and SNEGSKA (reference sequence). The CDR3 spells CSARDFSRHGTYTDTQYF.

The chain is built from TRBV12-3 or TRBV12-4 and TRBJ1-5. This CDR3 is built from 15 residues. CDR3 in amino acids: CASSNRIEGDQPQHF.

The chain is built from TRBV12-3 or TRBV12-4 and TRBJ2-7; TCRdb's D gene call, TRBD1, goes unchecked for lack of DNA. The CDR3 has 15 amino acids. The CDR3: CASSLRGGLSYEQYF.

The V and J genes are TRBV6-2 or TRBV6-3 and TRBJ1-4. The CDR3 has 16 amino acids. The germline V gene has CDR1 MNHEY and CDR2 SVGEGT. CDR3 sequence: CASSFNKRFTGEKLFF.

This rearrangement joins TRBV7-2 to TRBJ2-1. The germline V gene encodes CDR1 SGHTA and CDR2 FQGNSA. CDR3 length: 14 amino acids. This CDR3 is CASSLAKLVDEQFF.

The V gene is TRBV7-2, the J gene TRBJ1-1; TCRdb indicates TRBD1, and absent DNA this call remains unverified. The CDR3 sequence is 15 residues long. The V gene's germline CDR1 is SGHTA and CDR2 FQGNSA. CDR3 loop: CASSPRPGTGIEAFF.

The chain carries TRBV12-3 or TRBV12-4 and TRBJ1-2. The CDR3 sequence is 16 residues long. CDR3 loop: CASSLATGIRVYGYTF.